Below, 19 T cell receptor beta chains from the same sample are listed, as sequenced in a study of shared clonotypes between healthy human individuals. Cells designated naive CD8 were CD45RO-negative and were positively selected for CCR7, with terminally differentiated effector memory CD45RA+ cells excluded. Here immunoSEQ multiplex PCR was the method, and the copy in TCRdb shows in-frame clones only, minus some. The sample records about 2.1 million clones, 85% to 95% being singletons. The material sequenced was naive CD8+ T cells from PBMCs. The receptors were sampled from a man between 18 and 29 years old in good health. Some clones in this sample may be carry-over from other donors' samples.

This chain uses TRBV4-3 with TRBJ1-1; 11 bases line up with TRBD1. The CDR3 is 16 residues long. V shed 1 base, J shed 1 base, and the junction held 2 bases outside the gene matches. Looked up from germline, CDR1 is LGHNA and CDR2 is YSLEER. CDR3 loop: CASSQGTGGRNTEAFF. In DNA, the CDR3 is TGCGCCAGCAGCCAAGGGACAGGGGGCAGGAACACTGAAGCTTTCTTT.

The chain employs TRBV2 and TRBJ2-7; no firm D call. This CDR3 is built from 14 residues. V gave up 1 base and J gave up 2 bases, with 9 bases separating them. Germline assignment: CDR1 SNHLY and CDR2 FYNNEI. The CDR3 DNA reads TGTGCCAGCAGTGAAGGGGGTAGAACCTACGAGCAGTACTTC. This codes for CASSEGGRTYEQYF.

This rearrangement joins TRBV27 to TRBJ1-4; 9 bases agree with TRBD1. V dropped 6 bases and J dropped 4; count of bases not matched to a gene: 3. The CDR3 loop spans 14 amino acids. The germline V gene has CDR1 MNHEY and CDR2 SMNVEV (reference sequence). The CDR3 sequence: CASSTTGGNEKLFF. For the CDR3, the DNA is TGTGCCAGCAGCACGACAGGGGGTAATGAAAAACTGTTTTTT. Complete variable domain (other parts from reference TRBV27 and TRBJ1-4): EAQVTQNPRYLITVTGKKLTVTCSQNMNHEYMSWYRQDPGLGLRQIYYSMNVEVTDKGDVPEGYKVSRKEKRNFPLILESPSPNQTSLYFCASSTTGGNEKLFFGSGTQLSVL.

The chain has TRBV7-6 and TRBJ2-3; TRBD2 agrees at 16 bases. This CDR3 has 20 residues. Germline trimming cut 3 bases from V and 5 bases from J; bases unmatched to any gene: 14. Germline V gene lookup returns CDR1 SGHVS and CDR2 FNYEAQ. The CDR3 region has the DNA TGTGCCAGCAGCTTGCTTGGTCTTTGGGGACTAGCGGGAGGGGAAGATACGCAGTATTTT. This translates into CASSLLGLWGLAGGEDTQYF.

The J gene is TRBJ2-1, the V gene TRBV15; TRBD2 might be the D (5 bases). The CDR3 sequence is 12 residues long. The V gene's germline CDR1 is LNHNV and CDR2 YYDKDF (reference sequence). Between the trimmed V and J ends, which lost 4 bases and 5 bases, there was a span of 6 bases. The CDR3 DNA reads as TGTGCCACCAGCACGAGGGACAATGAGCAGTTCTTC. This sequence encodes CATSTRDNEQFF.

This clone appeared once. V usage is TRBV11-2 and J usage is TRBJ2-1, with a tentative D call TRBD1 (7 bases). CDR3 length equals 17 residues. Deletions cut 1 base from V and 0 bases from J, with 13 bases between. Germline assignment: CDR1 SGHAT and CDR2 FQNNGV. This CDR3 is CASSLGGDRPSYNEQFF. The CDR3 nucleotides are TGTGCCAGCAGCTTAGGGGGGGACAGACCCTCCTACAATGAGCAGTTCTTC.

This clone was picked up a small number of times. The CDR3 nucleotides are TGTGCCAGCAGCTACCCCCGTCGGGACAGGAACACCGGGGAGCTGTTTTTT. This codes for CASSYPRRDRNTGELFF. V is TRBV7-9 and J is TRBJ2-2; 7 positions match TRBD1. CDR1 is SEHNR, CDR2 FQNEAQ, per germline (reference sequence). J gave up 1 base and V 4 bases, and 9 bases lay outside the gene matches. CDR3 length: 17 residues.

The J gene is TRBJ1-1, the V gene TRBV7-9; D is uncertain. The CDR3 consists of 15 residues. Germline V gene data show CDR1 as SEHNR and CDR2 as FQNEAQ (reference sequence). V dropped 0 bases and J dropped 1 base, with 9 bases sitting between them. CDR3 bases: TGTGCCAGCAGCTTAGCGCGGCAGACGAACACTGAAGCTTTCTTT. It specifies CASSLARQTNTEAFF.

The rearrangement joins TRBV9 to TRBJ2-7; 8 nucleotides align to TRBD1. Losses at the gene ends were 0 bases for V and 5 bases for J; bases not matched to a gene: 4. The V gene's germline CDR1 is SGDLS and CDR2 YYNGEE. CDR3 size: 14 residues. CDR3 sequence reads: CASSVGDRNHEQYF. The CDR3 nucleotides read TGTGCCAGCAGCGTAGGGGACAGGAACCACGAGCAGTACTTC.

The rearrangement uses TRBV9 and TRBJ1-3; TRBD1 is a possible D gene (6 bases). Germline V gives CDR1 SGDLS, CDR2 YYNGEE. This CDR3 comprises 17 residues. Trimming pared 3 bases from V and 0 bases from J, leaving 16 bases between. The CDR3 reads CASSAGQTPSSGNTIYF. The CDR3 DNA follows: TGTGCCAGCAGCGCCGGACAGACCCCTAGCTCTGGAAACACCATATATTTT.

CDR3 sequence: CAISAVTSGRTDEQFF. DNA for the CDR3: TGTGCCATCAGTGCAGTGACTAGCGGGAGGACGGATGAGCAGTTCTTC. V usage is TRBV10-3 and J usage is TRBJ2-1; 13 nucleotides align to TRBD2. Germline loops: CDR1 ENHRY, CDR2 SYGVKD. V lost 4 bases to trimming and J lost 8 bases; unmatched junction nucleotides: 8. The length of the CDR3 is 16 residues.

This clone was detected once. This rearrangement joins TRBV7-9 to TRBJ1-2, with 10 nucleotides matching TRBD1. With 2 bases clipped from V and 8 bases from J, the junction kept 8 bases outside the gene matches. The CDR3 consists of 15 residues. Germline V gene sequence: CDR1 SEHNR, CDR2 FQNEAQ (reference sequence). In DNA, the CDR3 is TGTGCCAGCAGCTTACCCGTCGACAGGGGGCTCGGCTACACCTTC. This gives the protein CASSLPVDRGLGYTF.

This chain links TRBV27 with TRBJ2-1; TRBD2 matches 9 bases. Germline-derived CDR1 and CDR2 are MNHEY and SMNVEV (reference sequence). This CDR3 has 15 residues. V was pared by 5 bases and J by 4 bases, with 6 bases of the junction left unmatched. The DNA of the CDR3 is TGTGCCAGCAGTATGACTAGCGGAACTTACAATGAGCAGTTCTTC. Amino acids: CASSMTSGTYNEQFF.

The chain has TRBV10-3 and TRBJ2-1; 10 nucleotides align to TRBD2. The ends lost 0 bases at V and 9 bases at J; junction bases unmatched: 5. Germline V gene lookup returns CDR1 ENHRY and CDR2 SYGVKD. The CDR3 has 15 residues. The DNA for the CDR3 is TGTGCCATCAGTGAGTCGCCGGGACTAGCGTTTGAGCAGTTCTTC. Its translation: CAISESPGLAFEQFF.

The rearrangement links TRBV27 to TRBJ1-2; no definite D call. CDR1 is MNHEY, CDR2 SMNVEV, per germline (reference sequence). The CDR3 is 13 residues long. With 7 bases removed from V and 4 bases from J, the gap between germline ends came to 13 bases. Here the CDR3 DNA reads TGTGCCAGCACCCCGTCTCGGGGCTATGGCTACACCTTC. It codes for CASTPSRGYGYTF.

The gene calls are TRBV4-2 and TRBJ1-1; perhaps TRBD1 as D (5 bases). Looked up from germline, CDR1 is LGHNA and CDR2 is YNFKEQ. The CDR3 runs to 14 residues. The germline V and J ends were trimmed by 2 bases and 4 bases, with 11 bases remaining between them. CDR3 protein: CASSQRTGTTEAFF. The CDR3 DNA reads TGTGCCAGCAGCCAAAGGACTGGGACCACTGAAGCTTTCTTT.

This chain's CDR3 is CASSFLGGASGSRTDTQYF. The CDR3 coding sequence is TGTGCCAGCAGTTTTCTGGGCGGCGCTAGCGGGAGCCGCACAGATACGCAGTATTTT. The chain combines TRBV27 with TRBJ2-3, with 10 bases aligning to TRBD2. After removal of 3 bases from V and 1 base from J, the junction contained 13 bases not matched to a gene. The CDR3 contains 19 residues. CDR1 and CDR2 from the germline V gene are MNHEY and SMNVEV (reference sequence).

Worth noting for this clone: Other DNA sequences from this sample encode an identical CDR3 as well. V and J are TRBV27 and TRBJ1-3; 7 bases are a match to TRBD1. Germline CDR1 and CDR2: MNHEY and SMNVEV (reference sequence). This CDR3 has 14 residues. Trimming cost V 5 bases and J 4 bases; bases outside gene matches: 5. In DNA form, the CDR3 reads TGTGCCAGCAGTCCCAGACAGGGAGGAAACACCATATATTTT. Residues: CASSPRQGGNTIYF.

CDR3 residues: CASSLGQDQYF. CDR3 DNA sequence: TGTGCCAGCAGCTTGGGGCAGGATCAGTACTTC. The V and J genes are TRBV5-4 and TRBJ2-7; the D is unclear. Germline CDR1 SGHNT, CDR2 YYREEE (reference sequence). The CDR3 contains 11 residues. V lost 0 bases, J lost 10 bases, and 8 bases lay in between.